Listed below are T cell receptor beta chains from one sample, sequenced in a study of blood T cell repertoires in COVID-19. Clones were sequenced by immunoSEQ multiplex PCR, and TCRdb holds only the in-frame ones, with some missing. Here the sample spans roughly 100,000 clones, over 70% being singletons. Sequencing was done on a sample of peripheral blood. The receptors come from an elderly woman with acute or convalescent COVID-19. The CDR3 runs from the conserved cysteine through the conserved F or W. The D gene is left open where the match is weak. The listing skips clone size in some rows; elsewhere it reads once, few, many or a size class.

-,TRBV4-3,-,TRBJ1-5,CASSPSAAGPNQPQHF,TGCGCCAGCAGCCCCTCCGCGGCAGGGCCAAATCAGCCCCAGCATTTT
-,TRBV23-1,TRBD1,TRBJ2-6,CASSQSRDRGPGANVLTF,TGCGCCAGCAGTCAATCCCGAGACAGGGGGCCTGGGGCCAACGTCCTGACTTTC
-,TRBV15,TRBD1,TRBJ2-1,CATGTVENNEQFF,TGTGCCACGGGGACAGTCGAAAACAATGAGCAGTTCTTC
few,TRBV3-1/TRBV3-2,-,TRBJ2-3,CASSQGTELTDTQYF,TGTGCCAGCAGCCAAGGGACAGAACTCACAGATACGCAGTATTTT
few,TRBV14,-,TRBJ1-3,CASSQVGGYSGNTIYF,TGTGCCAGCAGCCAAGTCGGGGGTTACTCTGGAAACACCATATATTTT
-,TRBV5-3,TRBD1,TRBJ1-2,CARWRRTGKDGYTF,TGTGCCAGATGGAGAAGGACAGGGAAAGATGGCTACACCTTC
-,TRBV30,TRBD1,TRBJ2-7,CAWSRTGNSYEQYF,TGTGCCTGGAGTCGGACAGGGAACTCCTACGAGCAGTACTTC
-,TRBV4-1,TRBD2,TRBJ2-1,CASSQGSAGGRFNEQFF,TGCGCCAGCAGCCAAGGATCAGCGGGGGGGCGTTTCAATGAGCAGTTCTTC
few,TRBV10-1,-,TRBJ2-7,CASSESRLYEQYF,TGCGCCAGCAGTGAGTCGCGTCTCTACGAGCAGTACTTC
-,TRBV6-6,-,TRBJ2-2,CATLEYRGVGGELFF,TGTGCCACGTTGGAGTATAGGGGCGTGGGCGGGGAGCTGTTTTTT
-,TRBV7-2,-,TRBJ2-3,CASSLPGSMSNTQYF,TGTGCCAGCAGCCTCCCCGGGAGTATGTCGAATACGCAGTATTTT
-,TRBV4-3,-,TRBJ2-3,CASSLQDPGIDTQYF,TGCGCCAGCAGCCTCCAAGATCCAGGGATAGATACGCAGTATTTT
-,TRBV14,TRBD2,TRBJ2-3,CASSQRLATSTDTQYF,TGTGCCAGCAGCCAGAGACTAGCGACTAGCACAGATACGCAGTATTTT
-,TRBV19,TRBD1,TRBJ1-2,CASSIPGQGLGYTF,TGTGCCAGTAGTATTCCGGGACAGGGTCTTGGCTACACCTTC
-,TRBV18,TRBD1,TRBJ1-1,CASSPQGVRNTEAFF,TGTGCCAGCTCACCTCAGGGGGTCAGGAACACTGAAGCTTTCTTT